This is a list of T cell receptor beta chains from one sample in a study of OX40 agonist ivuxolimab in advanced cancers. The data were produced by immunoSEQ multiplex PCR, yet TCRdb's version contains in-frame clones alone and is incomplete. Among 50,000 to 55,000 clones, around 80% were seen once, and the ten largest hold 3.5% to 4.5%. The starting material was CD4+ or CD8+ T cells sorted from blood, obtained in a trial of the OX40 agonist ivuxolimab. The source of these receptors is an adult with an advanced solid tumor such as melanoma, head and neck, liver or kidney cancer. Both conserved end residues are part of each CDR3. The D gene is left open where the match is weak. Not all rows give a size; the values are once, few, many and, for expanded clones, a class.

V	D	size	J	DNA	CDR3
TRBV6-4	NA	NA	TRBJ2-1	TGTGCCAGCAGCGCGGGGTCTGAGCAGTTCTTC	CASSAGSEQFF
TRBV30	NA	NA	TRBJ1-1	TGTGCCTGGGGGGGGTTAAGCAGGGACATGAACACTGAAGCTTTCTTT	CAWGGLSRDMNTEAFF
TRBV2	TRBD1	few	TRBJ2-1	TGTGCCAGCAGTGTTGAGACAGGGGGCAATGAGCAGTTCTTC	CASSVETGGNEQFF
TRBV7-9	TRBD2	few	TRBJ2-1	TGTGCCAGCAGCTCGTGGGCGGGGGGGTCCTACAATGAGCAGTTCTTC	CASSSWAGGSYNEQFF
TRBV29-1	TRBD2	NA	TRBJ2-7	TGCAGCGTTGAACTACAAGCGGGAGTGGTCAACGAGCAGTACTTC	CSVELQAGVVNEQYF
TRBV5-1	NA	NA	TRBJ2-1	TGCGCCAGCAGCTTCGACGGGTACAATGAGCAGTTCTTC	CASSFDGYNEQFF
TRBV4-3	TRBD1	NA	TRBJ1-1	TGCGCCAGCAGCCAGGGACAGCGGAACACTGAAGCTTTCTTT	CASSQGQRNTEAFF
TRBV10-3	NA	NA	TRBJ2-2	TGTGCCATCAGTGAGGGGGTCTGGGTTACCGGGGAGCTGTTTTTT	CAISEGVWVTGELFF
TRBV18	TRBD2	NA	TRBJ2-3	TGTGCCAGCTCACCACTCGGGGGGGCCTTTGATACGCAGTATTTT	CASSPLGGAFDTQYF
TRBV21-1	NA	NA	TRBJ1-5	TGTGCCAGCAGCTCTCTAACGGGGGAGCATAAGAATCAGCCCCAGCATTTT	CASSSLTGEHKNQPQHF
TRBV7-8	NA	NA	TRBJ1-3	TGTGCCAGCAGCTTAGCGGGGTTTGGAAACACCATATATTTT	CASSLAGFGNTIYF
TRBV6-1	NA	NA	TRBJ1-3	TGTGCCAGCAGTTTTGACAGCTACTCTGGAAACACCATATATTTT	CASSFDSYSGNTIYF
TRBV5-8	TRBD2	NA	TRBJ2-1	TGTGCCAGCAGCTTGGTAGCGGGATGGGGGAATGAGCAGTTCTTC	CASSLVAGWGNEQFF
TRBV7-8	NA	few	TRBJ2-7	TGTGCCAGCAGGGATTCCTACGAGCAGTACTTC	CASRDSYEQYF
TRBV5-6	NA	NA	TRBJ2-5	TGTGCCAGCAGCTTCAGGGAAGGAAAAGAGACCCAGTACTTC	CASSFREGKETQYF
TRBV29-1	TRBD2	NA	TRBJ2-2	TGCAGCGTTGCGGGACTAGCGGGAGACCGAAACACCGGGGAGCTGTTTTTT	CSVAGLAGDRNTGELFF
TRBV28	NA	few	TRBJ1-5	TGTGCCAGCAGTTTCGGCGTTCAGCCCCAGCATTTT	CASSFGVQPQHF
TRBV11-2	TRBD2	few	TRBJ2-1	TGTGCCAGCAGGACTAGCGGGGGGGTTCGTGATGAGCAGTTCTTC	CASRTSGGVRDEQFF
TRBV5-5	TRBD2	NA	TRBJ2-3	TGCGCCAGCAGCCCAGGGACTAGCGGGGCCCTTAGCACAGATACGCAGTATTTT	CASSPGTSGALSTDTQYF
TRBV7-2	NA	NA	TRBJ2-7	TGTGCCAGCAGCTTAACCCCCCCCACAGGGACCTACGAGCAGTACTTC	CASSLTPPTGTYEQYF
TRBV29-1	TRBD2	NA	TRBJ2-5	TGCAGCGTTGAGGAAAACGGTAGCGGCGGGGGGACCCAGTACTTC	CSVEENGSGGGTQYF
TRBV27	NA	NA	TRBJ2-7	TGTGCCAGCAGTTTATTGCCCAGGGGGGATCTCTCCTACGAGCAGTACTTC	CASSLLPRGDLSYEQYF
TRBV5-1	TRBD1	NA	TRBJ2-5	TGCGCCAGTGACAGGGGAGTCCAAGAGACCCAGTACTTC	CASDRGVQETQYF
TRBV6-5	NA	few	TRBJ2-7	TGTGCCAGCAGGCAAATGTTAAGCTCCGACGAGCAGTACTTC	CASRQMLSSDEQYF
TRBV6-5	NA	once	TRBJ1-2	TGTGCCAGCAACGACGGGGCTTCTAACTATGGCTACACCTTC	CASNDGASNYGYTF
TRBV2	NA	few	TRBJ1-1	TGTGCCAGCAGTGATAAGGGGACCACTGAAGCTTTCTTT	CASSDKGTTEAFF
TRBV19	TRBD2	NA	TRBJ2-3	TGTGCCAGTAGTCAACTAGCGGGGTTTACAGATACGCAGTATTTT	CASSQLAGFTDTQYF
TRBV2	NA	NA	TRBJ1-5	TGTGCCAGCAGCCTTGCCGGGAGCAATCAGCCCCAGCATTTT	CASSLAGSNQPQHF
TRBV18	NA	NA	TRBJ2-7	TGTGCCAGCTCACCTCTAGCCCGCGACGAGCAGTACTTC	CASSPLARDEQYF
TRBV27	NA	NA	TRBJ2-7	TGTGCCAGCAGTTTACTGGGGGAGAGGGCCTACGAGCAGTACTTC	CASSLLGERAYEQYF
TRBV5-1	NA	NA	TRBJ1-2	TGCGCCAGCGGAGCCGGGACGGGTAGCTATGGCTACACCTTC	CASGAGTGSYGYTF
TRBV4-3	NA	once	TRBJ1-4	TGCGCCAGCAGCCAAGTTTTGGGCGGTCAAAAAAGACTGTTTTTT	CASSQVLGGQKRLFF
TRBV5-1	TRBD2	NA	TRBJ2-1	TGCGCCAGCAGCTCCGCGGGAGGGCCGGCTGAGCAGTTCTTC	CASSSAGGPAEQFF
TRBV5-4	NA	NA	TRBJ2-5	TGTGCCAGCAGCTTCCCTAGCCAAGAGACCCAGTACTTC	CASSFPSQETQYF
TRBV6-1	NA	NA	TRBJ2-3	TGTGCCAGCAGTGCCTCGGGACACCGCACAGATACGCAGTATTTT	CASSASGHRTDTQYF
TRBV7-6	NA	NA	TRBJ1-3	TGTGCCAGCAGCTTAGGGCGGACCTCTGGAAACACCATATATTTT	CASSLGRTSGNTIYF
TRBV19	NA	few	TRBJ2-2	TGTGCCAGTAGTATAGCCGCTCGGACCGGGGAGCTGTTTTTT	CASSIAARTGELFF
TRBV25-1	TRBD1	NA	TRBJ1-4	TGTGCCAGCGGGACAGTTAATGAAAAACTGTTTTTT	CASGTVNEKLFF
TRBV29-1	TRBD2	NA	TRBJ2-5	TGCAGCGCCGGGGCTGGACTAGCGGGAGAGACCCAGTACTTC	CSAGAGLAGETQYF
TRBV11-2	TRBD2	NA	TRBJ2-1	TGTGCCAGCAGCTGGGGTGGCGGGGGGGCCCTGGCCTACAATGAGCAGTTCTTC	CASSWGGGGALAYNEQFF
TRBV6-5	NA	few	TRBJ2-3	TGTGCCAGCAGTCCCTCGATGGGGTCGCAGTATTTT	CASSPSMGSQYF
TRBV7-2	NA	NA	TRBJ1-1	TGTGCCAGCAGCTTAGTCCCCTCTGAAGCTTTCTTT	CASSLVPSEAFF
TRBV13	NA	NA	TRBJ2-7	TGTGCCAGCAGCGCAAGGGGCAGATCCTACGAGCAGTACTTC	CASSARGRSYEQYF
TRBV28	TRBD1	NA	TRBJ1-5	TGTGCCAGCAGTCCGACGGACAGGGGCAATCAGCCCCAGCATTTT	CASSPTDRGNQPQHF
TRBV7-9	NA	NA	TRBJ2-1	TGTGCCAGCAGCTTAACCTACAATGAGCAGTTCTTC	CASSLTYNEQFF
TRBV21-1	NA	NA	TRBJ2-5	TGTGCCAGCAGCAAAGCGGGGAAGGAGACCCAGTACTTC	CASSKAGKETQYF
TRBV9	TRBD1	NA	TRBJ2-7	TGTGCCAGCAGCGCCCAGGGGGCATACGAGCAGTACTTC	CASSAQGAYEQYF
TRBV19	TRBD2	NA	TRBJ2-1	TGTGCCAGTAGTATCGGGACTAGCGGCAGCTACAATGAGCAGTTCTTC	CASSIGTSGSYNEQFF
TRBV13	NA	NA	TRBJ2-7	TGTGCCAGCAGCTTAACCAGCGGACCCTCCTACGAGCAGTACTTC	CASSLTSGPSYEQYF
TRBV7-7	NA	NA	TRBJ2-1	TGTGCCAGCAGCTCCGCGCCTGGGAATGAGCAGTTCTTC	CASSSAPGNEQFF
TRBV6-6	TRBD2	NA	TRBJ2-7	TGTGCCAGCACTACCGGGACTACCACCTACGAGCAGTACTTC	CASTTGTTTYEQYF
TRBV2	TRBD1	NA	TRBJ2-2	TGTGCCAGCACCTGGGACAGCTACACCGGGGAGCTGTTTTTT	CASTWDSYTGELFF
TRBV5-1	NA	NA	TRBJ2-2	TGCGCCAGCAGCTTGGAGCGTTCGAACACCGGGGAGCTGTTTTTT	CASSLERSNTGELFF